The 11 T cell receptor beta chains below were found in one sample sequenced in a study of radiotherapy plus CTLA-4 blockade in lung cancer. The assay was immunoSEQ multiplex PCR, and TCRdb's table has in-frame clones only and misses some. This sample has 25,000 to 35,000 clones, with roughly 83% found just once. This specimen was peripheral blood, taken from a patient treated with radiotherapy plus ipilimumab. Receptors originate from a human donor with non-small cell lung cancer that progressed on radiotherapy plus ipilimumab.

This rearrangement joins TRBV5-5 to TRBJ2-7; D is ambiguous. Germline CDR1 is SGHKS and CDR2 is YYEKEE (reference sequence). The CDR3 contains 15 residues. Deletions cut 0 bases from V and 0 bases from J, with 10 bases between. CDR3 amino acids: CASSLAGFLSYEQYF. In DNA, the CDR3 is TGTGCCAGCAGCTTGGCCGGGTTTCTCTCCTACGAGCAGTACTTC.

The rearrangement joins TRBV9 to TRBJ1-2; no clear D gene. This CDR3 is 12 amino acids long. V lost 0 bases and J lost 5, with 5 bases in between. Germline V gene sequence: CDR1 SGDLS, CDR2 YYNGEE. Written as DNA, the CDR3 is TGTGCCAGCAGCGTAGGCCTATATGGCTACACCTTC. Its translation is CASSVGLYGYTF.

The chain joins TRBV18 to TRBJ2-1; tentative D call: TRBD1 (5 bases). Germline values: CDR1 KGHSH, CDR2 LQKENI. The CDR3 is made up of 15 amino acids. Trimming pared 4 bases from V and 0 bases from J, leaving 10 bases between. CDR3 region: CASSLRVISYNEQFF. The CDR3 DNA reads TGTGCCAGCTCACTCAGGGTTATCTCCTACAATGAGCAGTTCTTC.

This rearrangement joins TRBV27 to TRBJ1-2; D ambiguous. CDR1 and CDR2 from the germline V gene are MNHEY and SMNVEV (reference sequence). The CDR3 extends over 14 amino acids. V was clipped by 3 bases and J by 2 bases, with 10 bases between them. CDR3 sequence reads: CASSFGGTNYGYTF. The CDR3 coding sequence is TGTGCCAGCAGTTTTGGAGGAACGAACTATGGCTACACCTTC.

The rearrangement joins TRBV10-3 to TRBJ1-1, with TRBD1 identical over 8 bases. Germline-derived CDR1 and CDR2 are ENHRY and SYGVKD. CDR3 length: 17 amino acids. The ends lost 3 bases at V and 5 bases at J; junction bases unmatched: 14. CDR3 DNA sequence: TGTGCCATCAGTGATTACACCCGGACAGGGCGAGGGACTGAAGCTTTCTTT. Amino acid sequence: CAISDYTRTGRGTEAFF.

The V and J genes are TRBV6-5 and TRBJ1-4, with 12 bases aligning to TRBD1. The germline V gene encodes CDR1 MNHEY and CDR2 SVGAGI. Unmatched junction bases numbered 6, after V lost 5 bases and J lost 8 bases. This CDR3 contains 15 residues. The CDR3 region is CASSAQGQGAEKLFF. The CDR3 nucleotides are TGTGCCAGCAGTGCCCAGGGACAGGGGGCGGAAAAACTGTTTTTT.

The chain links TRBV14 to TRBJ2-5; TRBD2 aligns across 7 bases. The CDR3 totals 14 residues. The V gene's germline CDR1 is SGHDN and CDR2 FVKESK. V lost 4 bases and J lost 2; bases outside the gene matches: 4. The CDR3 bases are TGTGCCAGCAGCCGACTAGCTGCTCAAGAGACCCAGTACTTC. It encodes CASSRLAAQETQYF.

The rearrangement uses TRBV5-1 and TRBJ1-1; 8 bases are a match to TRBD1. The V and J ends lost 0 bases and 0 bases, in that order; junction bases with no gene match: 1. The CDR3 totals 15 residues. Germline CDR1 is SGHRS and CDR2 is YFSETQ. CDR3 DNA sequence: TGCGCCAGCAGCTTGGGGACAGGGCTGAACACTGAAGCTTTCTTT. This translates into CASSLGTGLNTEAFF.

This clone was picked up a small number of times. J is TRBJ2-5 and V is TRBV2; D tentatively reads TRBD1 or TRBD2 (6 bases each). Germline CDR1 and CDR2: SNHLY and FYNNEI. The CDR3 length is 13 residues. V was cut by 3 bases and J by 5 bases, with 10 bases left in between. The CDR3 loop reads CASSDGGQETQYF. The CDR3 coding sequence is TGTGCCAGCAGTGACGGGGGCCAGGAGACCCAGTACTTC.

The rearrangement links TRBV11-2 to TRBJ2-7; D is ambiguous. Germline assignment: CDR1 SGHAT and CDR2 FQNNGV. CDR3 length: 12 residues. The V gene lost 0 bases and the J gene lost 3 bases, with 3 bases spanning the gap. CDR3: CASSLDRYEQYF. The CDR3 DNA is TGTGCCAGCAGCTTAGATCGCTACGAGCAGTACTTC.

This clone was seen a few times. The chain employs TRBV5-4 and TRBJ2-1, with a possible D match to TRBD1 (5 bases). Germline V gene lookup returns CDR1 SGHNT and CDR2 YYREEE (reference sequence). This CDR3 comprises 14 residues. V lost 1 base to trimming and J lost 7 bases, with 12 bases between them. The CDR3 DNA reads as TGTGCCAGCAGCTTGCTTGACAGTTTAAATGAGCAGTTCTTC. Translated, it gives CASSLLDSLNEQFF.